These 13 T cell receptor beta chains were sequenced from one sample in a study of blood T cell repertoires in COVID-19. Generated by immunoSEQ multiplex PCR, the TCRdb table keeps only in-frame clones and is missing some. There are fewer than 250,000 clones in the sample; over 75% occur only once, and roughly 4.2% lies in the top ten. The sequenced material came from peripheral blood. These receptors were taken from a man aged 45-65 years with acute or convalescent COVID-19.

This chain uses TRBV6-5 with TRBJ2-7, with a weak D call TRBD1 (5 bases). CDR1 MNHEY and CDR2 SVGAGI come from the germline V gene. CDR3 length: 13 amino acids. Trimming removed 6 bases at V and 2 bases at J, with 11 bases between. CDR3: CASRQADPYEQYF. Written as DNA, the CDR3 is TGTGCCAGCAGACAGGCGGACCCCTACGAGCAGTACTTC.

The chain's CDR3 is CASSPGQVSAGNTIYF. In nucleotides, the CDR3 is TGTGCCAGCAGCCCTGGACAGGTTAGCGCTGGAAACACCATATATTTT. The chain joins TRBV5-8 to TRBJ1-3; 7 bases agree with TRBD1. This CDR3 spans 16 amino acids. Germline trimming cut 4 bases from V and 2 bases from J; bases unmatched to any gene: 9. Germline CDR1 and CDR2: SGHTS and YDEGEE. Looking up the rest from reference TRBV5-8 and TRBJ1-3 gives the full variable domain: EAGVTQSPTHLIKTRGQQATLRCSPISGHTSVYWYQQALGLGLQFLLWYDEGEERNRGNFPPRFSGRQFPNYSSELNVNALELEDSALYLCASSPGQVSAGNTIYFGEGSWLTVV.

The V and J genes are TRBV6-1 and TRBJ2-5; 7 bases are shared with TRBD2. The CDR3 contains 13 residues. Trimming at V came to 6 bases and at J to 3 bases, leaving 4 bases not matched to a gene. Germline V gives CDR1 MNHNS, CDR2 SASEGT. CDR3 in amino acids: CASRASGEETQYF. The CDR3 coding sequence is TGTGCCAGCAGAGCCAGCGGGGAAGAGACCCAGTACTTC.

The chain combines TRBV3-1 (or the pseudogene TRBV3-2) with TRBJ1-1; D is unclear. Between the trimmed V and J ends, which lost 0 bases and 6 bases, there was a span of 8 bases. Germline V gives CDR1 LGHDT, CDR2 YNNKEL (reference sequence). CDR3 size: 13 residues. The DNA of the CDR3 is TGTGCCAGCAGCCAAGATGACCGGGCTGAAGCTTTCTTT. It yields the protein CASSQDDRAEAFF.

Here the CDR3 reads CASSVSAGGVYEQYF. The CDR3 nucleotides are TGTGCCAGCAGCGTCTCAGCGGGGGGGGTCTACGAGCAGTACTTC. This sequence joins TRBV9 and TRBJ2-7; TRBD2 matches 10 bases. Trimming took 2 bases from V and 3 from J; bases not matched to a gene: 5. This CDR3 contains 15 residues. The germline gives CDR1 SGDLS, CDR2 YYNGEE.

This chain connects TRBV7-9 to TRBJ2-1, with 7 bases matching TRBD1. Losses at the gene ends were 6 bases for V and 7 bases for J; bases not matched to a gene: 9. This CDR3 contains 14 residues. Germline CDR1 and CDR2: SEHNR and FQNEAQ (reference sequence). CDR3 protein: CASRDRQGRNEQFF. The CDR3 coding sequence is TGTGCCAGCAGGGATAGACAGGGTAGGAATGAGCAGTTCTTC.

The chain employs TRBV18 and TRBJ2-2, with 8 bases identical to TRBD1. The germline V gene has CDR1 KGHSH and CDR2 LQKENI. The CDR3 has 15 residues. Trimming removed 3 bases from V and 1 base from J; junction bases left unmatched: 1. Written as DNA, the CDR3 is TGTGCCAGCTCACCCGACAGGGGGAACACCGGGGAGCTGTTTTTT. Residues: CASSPDRGNTGELFF.

V is TRBV21-1 and J is TRBJ1-3. TRBV21-1 is annotated as a pseudogene. The CDR3 contains 15 residues. The CDR3 sequence is CASSREGVGGNTIYF. CDR3 bases: TGTGCCAGCAGCAGGGAGGGAGTAGGGGGAAACACCATATATTTT.

V and J are TRBV2 and TRBJ1-5; maybe TRBD1 (6 bases). CDR1 is SNHLY and CDR2 is FYNNEI in the germline V gene. The germline V and J ends were trimmed by 6 bases and 10 bases, with 16 bases remaining between them. The CDR3 is 13 amino acids. CDR3 bases: TGTGCCAGCAGCGCCCAGGGGCCCCCTCCCCAGCATTTT. Amino acid sequence: CASSAQGPPPQHF.

The chain recombines TRBV19 with TRBJ2-1; no clear D. V was trimmed by 5 bases and J by 0 bases, leaving 8 bases between them. This CDR3 has 14 amino acids. Germline loops: CDR1 LNHDA, CDR2 SQIVND (reference sequence). CDR3 DNA sequence: TGTGCCAGTAGTCGACTCAGCTCCTACAATGAGCAGTTCTTC. Translating gives CASSRLSSYNEQFF.

This clone was observed once. The chain carries TRBV7-3 and TRBJ1-2; TRBD1 aligns across 8 bases. V dropped 2 bases and J dropped 5; count of bases not matched to a gene: 7. The CDR3 totals 15 residues. Germline CDR1 SGHTA, CDR2 FQGTGA. The CDR3 sequence is CASSLGQGAQYGYTF. The CDR3 coding sequence is TGTGCCAGCAGCTTAGGGCAGGGGGCCCAATATGGCTACACCTTC.

This clone appeared a few times. This chain connects TRBV10-3 to TRBJ1-6, with 8 bases fitting TRBD1. The CDR3 totals 16 residues. Germline CDR1 reads ENHRY; CDR2 reads SYGVKD. After removal of 5 bases from V and 10 bases from J, the junction contained 13 bases not matched to a gene. The CDR3 loop is CAISNQGARQGSPLHF. The CDR3 bases are TGTGCCATCAGTAACCAGGGGGCGCGTCAGGGATCACCCCTCCACTTT.

This chain links TRBV11-1 with TRBJ1-3; possibly TRBD1 for D (6 bases). V lost 5 bases and J 4 bases, leaving 12 bases between the germline ends. The CDR3 runs 14 residues. From germline, CDR1 is SGHAT and CDR2 FQDESV (reference sequence). The CDR3 protein is CASSPRTAGNTIYF. For the CDR3, the DNA is TGTGCCAGCAGCCCGCGGACAGCCGGAAACACCATATATTTT. Supplemented by reference TRBV11-1 and TRBJ1-3, the full variable domain reads EAEVAQSPRYKITEKSQAVAFWCDPISGHATLYWYRQILGQGPELLVQFQDESVVDDSQLPKDRFSAERLKGVDSTLKIQPAELGDSAMYLCASSPRTAGNTIYFGEGSWLTVV.